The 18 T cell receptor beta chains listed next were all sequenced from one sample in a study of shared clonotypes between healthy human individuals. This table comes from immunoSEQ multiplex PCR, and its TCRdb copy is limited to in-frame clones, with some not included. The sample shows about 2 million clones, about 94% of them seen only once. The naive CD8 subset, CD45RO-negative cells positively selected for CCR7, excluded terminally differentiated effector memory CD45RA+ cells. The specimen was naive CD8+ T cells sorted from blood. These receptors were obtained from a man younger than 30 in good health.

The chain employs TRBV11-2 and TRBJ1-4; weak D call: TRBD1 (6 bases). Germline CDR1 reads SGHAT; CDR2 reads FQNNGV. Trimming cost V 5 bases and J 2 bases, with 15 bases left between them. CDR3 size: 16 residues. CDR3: CASSRTGPGTNEKLFF. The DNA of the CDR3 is TGTGCCAGCAGCCGAACAGGGCCGGGGACTAATGAAAAACTGTTTTTT.

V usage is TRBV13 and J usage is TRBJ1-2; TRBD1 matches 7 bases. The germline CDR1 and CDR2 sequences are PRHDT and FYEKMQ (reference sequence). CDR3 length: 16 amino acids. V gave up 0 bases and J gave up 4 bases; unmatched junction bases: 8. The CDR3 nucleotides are TGTGCCAGCAGCTTAGGCAGAGGGGGCGCCTTCTATGGCTACACCTTC. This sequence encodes CASSLGRGGAFYGYTF.

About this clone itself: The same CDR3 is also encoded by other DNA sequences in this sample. CDR3 loop: CASSLQETYEQYF. The CDR3 nucleotides are TGTGCCAGCAGCTTGCAGGAAACCTACGAGCAGTACTTC. This chain joins TRBV7-9 and TRBJ2-7; no clear D. The V end lost 3 bases, the J end lost 2 bases, and 8 bases lay between the germline ends. The germline V gene has CDR1 SEHNR and CDR2 FQNEAQ (reference sequence). The CDR3 consists of 13 residues.

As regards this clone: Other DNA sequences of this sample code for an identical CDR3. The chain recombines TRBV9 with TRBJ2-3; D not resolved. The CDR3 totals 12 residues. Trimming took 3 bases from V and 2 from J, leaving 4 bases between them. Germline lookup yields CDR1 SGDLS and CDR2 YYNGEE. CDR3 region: CASSGVTDTQYF. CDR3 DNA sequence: TGTGCCAGCAGCGGGGTCACAGATACGCAGTATTTT.

CDR3 loop: CASTVDRGNYGYTF. In DNA, the CDR3 is TGTGCCAGCACCGTGGACAGGGGGAACTATGGCTACACCTTC. The chain combines TRBV9 with TRBJ1-2; 10 bases agree with TRBD1. Losses at the gene ends were 6 bases for V and 2 bases for J; bases not matched to a gene: 4. Germline V gives CDR1 SGDLS, CDR2 YYNGEE. This CDR3 has 14 amino acids.

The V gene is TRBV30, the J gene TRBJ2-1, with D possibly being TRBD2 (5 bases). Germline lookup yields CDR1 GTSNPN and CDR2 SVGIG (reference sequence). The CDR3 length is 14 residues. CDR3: CAGWAGYTYNEQFF. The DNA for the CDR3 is TGTGCGGGGTGGGCGGGCTACACCTACAATGAGCAGTTCTTC.

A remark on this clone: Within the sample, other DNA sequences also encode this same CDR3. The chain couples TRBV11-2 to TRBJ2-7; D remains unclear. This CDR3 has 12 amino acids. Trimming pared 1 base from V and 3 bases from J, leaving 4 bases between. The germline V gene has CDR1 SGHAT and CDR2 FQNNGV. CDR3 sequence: CASSLGLYEQYF. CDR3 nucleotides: TGTGCCAGCAGCTTAGGACTCTACGAGCAGTACTTC.

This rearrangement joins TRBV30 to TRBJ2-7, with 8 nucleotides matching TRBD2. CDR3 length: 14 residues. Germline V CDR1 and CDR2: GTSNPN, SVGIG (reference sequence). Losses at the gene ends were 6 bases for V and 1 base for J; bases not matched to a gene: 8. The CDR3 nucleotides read TGTGCCTGTAACCTCCGGGGGGGATCCTACGAGCAGTACTTC. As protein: CACNLRGGSYEQYF.

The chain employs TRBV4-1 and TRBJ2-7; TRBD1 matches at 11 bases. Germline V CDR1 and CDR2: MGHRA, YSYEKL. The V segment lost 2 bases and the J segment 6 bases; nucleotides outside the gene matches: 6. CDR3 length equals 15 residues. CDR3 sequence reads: CASSQLWTGGTEQYF. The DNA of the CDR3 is TGCGCCAGCAGCCAACTTTGGACAGGGGGCACCGAGCAGTACTTC.

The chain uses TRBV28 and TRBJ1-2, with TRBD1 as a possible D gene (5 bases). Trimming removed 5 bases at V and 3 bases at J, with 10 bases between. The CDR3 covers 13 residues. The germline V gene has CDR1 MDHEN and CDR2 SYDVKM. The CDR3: CASSLGDHYGYTF. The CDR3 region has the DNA TGTGCCAGCAGTCTGGGGGATCACTATGGCTACACCTTC.

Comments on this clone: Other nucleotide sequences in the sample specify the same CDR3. CDR3 nucleotides: TGTGCCAGCAGCGTAGGTAGCGGGGGAACAGATACGCAGTATTTT. Its protein is CASSVGSGGTDTQYF. The J gene is TRBJ2-3, the V gene TRBV9; 9 bases align to TRBD2. J lost 3 bases, V lost 0 bases, and 2 bases had no gene match. This CDR3 region has 15 residues. CDR1 is SGDLS, CDR2 YYNGEE, per germline.

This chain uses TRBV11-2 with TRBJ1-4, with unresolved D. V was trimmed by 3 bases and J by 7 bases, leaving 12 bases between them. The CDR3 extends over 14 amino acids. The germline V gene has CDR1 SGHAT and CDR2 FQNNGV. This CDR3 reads CASSFWAEGEKLFF. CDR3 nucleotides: TGTGCCAGCAGCTTTTGGGCGGAGGGTGAAAAACTGTTTTTT.

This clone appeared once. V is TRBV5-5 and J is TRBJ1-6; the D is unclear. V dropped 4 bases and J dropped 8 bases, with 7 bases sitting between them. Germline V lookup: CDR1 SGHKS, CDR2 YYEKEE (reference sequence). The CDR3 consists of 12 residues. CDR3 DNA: TGTGCCAGCAGCCTAACAGATTCACCCCTCCACTTT. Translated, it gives CASSLTDSPLHF.

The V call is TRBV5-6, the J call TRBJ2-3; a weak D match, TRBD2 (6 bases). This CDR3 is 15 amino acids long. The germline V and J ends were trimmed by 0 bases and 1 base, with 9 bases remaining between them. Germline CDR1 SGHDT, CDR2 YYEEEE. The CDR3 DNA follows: TGTGCCAGCAGCTTGGGCCAGCGGGGCACAGATACGCAGTATTTT. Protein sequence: CASSLGQRGTDTQYF.

The CDR3 region has the DNA TGCGCCAGCAGCCAAGATATCAGTACGGGGTCCGGGGAGCTGTTTTTT. The encoded protein is CASSQDISTGSGELFF. The chain couples TRBV4-3 to TRBJ2-2, with TRBD2 as a possible D gene (5 bases). CDR3 length equals 16 residues. V was shortened by 0 bases and J by 6 bases, with 14 bases between the two germline ends. Germline V gene data show CDR1 as LGHNA and CDR2 as YSLEER.

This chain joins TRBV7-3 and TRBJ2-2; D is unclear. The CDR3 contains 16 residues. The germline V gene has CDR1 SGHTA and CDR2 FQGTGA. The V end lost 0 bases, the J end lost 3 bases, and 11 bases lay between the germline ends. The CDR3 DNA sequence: TGTGCCAGCAGCTTAACGCGTCCGGGTTACACCGGGGAGCTGTTTTTT. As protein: CASSLTRPGYTGELFF.

The CDR3, as DNA: TGTGCCAGCAGATCCGGTGGGGGGACATTTCAAGAGACCCAGTACTTC. It is translated as CASRSGGGTFQETQYF. This rearrangement joins TRBV7-9 to TRBJ2-5; perhaps D is TRBD1 or TRBD2 (6 bases each). The CDR3 has 16 residues. Germline assignment: CDR1 SEHNR and CDR2 FQNEAQ (reference sequence). Trimming removed 6 bases at V and 2 bases at J, with 19 bases between.

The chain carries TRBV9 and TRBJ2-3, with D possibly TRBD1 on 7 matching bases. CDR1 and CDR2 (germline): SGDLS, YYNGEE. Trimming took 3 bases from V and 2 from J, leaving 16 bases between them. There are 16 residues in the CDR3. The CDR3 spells CASSASTGDFTDTQYF. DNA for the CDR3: TGTGCCAGCAGCGCCTCTACAGGGGACTTCACAGATACGCAGTATTTT.